The clone carrying this T cell receptor beta chain appeared many times. Antigen unknown. Germline CDR1 reads MDHEN; CDR2 reads SYDVKM. Trimming stripped 11 bases from V and 1 base from J, with 14 bases between. CDR3 size: 13 residues. Stated time point: patch test 2, 6 weeks after DPC sensitization. Documented treatment: therapeutic diphenylcyclopropenone sensitization with weekly scalp DPC. These data come from a study of human T cells and chemical hapten exposure. The study, taken as a whole, reports: Relative to control repertoires, expanded TCRs gave rise to significantly more large CDR3 similarity clusters.

TCRdb processed the RACE reads anew with MiXCR; each CDR3 protein has one entry. The table lists about 55,000 distinct CDR3 sequences, about 10% of them singletons. Source: whole blood, taken in connection with sensitization to the hapten diphenylcyclopropenone (DPC). The chain recombines TRBV28 with TRBJ1-1, with D possibly matching TRBD1 (5 bases). The receptor was derived from a woman aged 45 to 65 with alopecia areata. Some clones in this sample may be carry-over from other donors' samples. The CDR3 bases are TGTGCCCATGCCTGGGGCCCGAACACTGAAGCTTTCTTT. It yields the protein CAHAWGPNTEAFF.